Listed here are 21 T cell receptor beta chains from one sample, sequenced in a study of control samples from healthy donors and cancer patients. Data came from immunoSEQ multiplex PCR; TCRdb stores just in-frame clones and leaves some out. This table has about 410,000 clones, approximately 92% appearing once. Sequenced: PBMCs. All receptors derive from a man aged 40-49 years with head and neck cancer.

The chain joins TRBV4-2 to TRBJ1-6; D is unclear. Germline lookup yields CDR1 LGHNA and CDR2 YNFKEQ. Trimming stripped 0 bases from V and 5 bases from J, with 8 bases between. This CDR3 region has 15 residues. CDR3 sequence (DNA): TGTGCCAGCAGCCAAGAATGGACTAATAATTCACCCCTCCACTTT. It codes for CASSQEWTNNSPLHF.

This chain joins TRBV6-2 or TRBV6-3 and TRBJ2-5, with 7 bases identical to TRBD1. Germline V gene sequence: CDR1 MNHEY, CDR2 SVGEGT. V shed 1 base and J 0 bases; nucleotides not matched to a gene: 11. The CDR3 is 18 amino acids. In DNA form, the CDR3 reads TGTGCCAGCAGTTACTTCTCCTCGGGCAGGGGGAACCAAGAGACCCAGTACTTC. Protein sequence: CASSYFSSGRGNQETQYF.

The CDR3 nucleotides read TGTGCCAGTAGATCCCCGGGGGCTGGTTCACCCCTCCACTTT. Its protein product is CASRSPGAGSPLHF. The gene calls are TRBV19 and TRBJ1-6; D possibly corresponds to TRBD1 (6 bases). V shed 6 bases and J shed 9 bases, with 15 bases lying between them. Per the germline V gene, CDR1 is LNHDA and CDR2 is SQIVND (reference sequence). This CDR3 spans 14 amino acids.

This chain links TRBV7-9 with TRBJ1-4; D unresolved. The V and J ends lost 1 base and 8 bases respectively, with 8 bases between them. The CDR3 has 13 residues. Germline lookup yields CDR1 SEHNR and CDR2 FQNEAQ (reference sequence). The CDR3: CASSLGTFEKLFF. CDR3 nucleotides: TGTGCCAGCAGCTTAGGTACTTTCGAAAAACTGTTTTTT.

This chain connects TRBV19 to TRBJ1-1; D gene ambiguous. Germline loops: CDR1 LNHDA, CDR2 SQIVND (reference sequence). The CDR3 has 14 residues. Trimming stripped 7 bases from V and 1 base from J, with 13 bases between. CDR3 bases: TGTGCCAGTACCACTGAAGGAGGGAACACTGAAGCTTTCTTT. Translated, it gives CASTTEGGNTEAFF. The variable domain in full, with the rest retrieved from reference TRBV19 and TRBJ1-1, is DGGITQSPKYLFRKEGQNVTLSCEQNLNHDAMYWYRQDPGQGLRLIYYSQIVNDFQKGDIAEGYSVSREKKESFPLTVTSAQKNPTAFYLCASTTEGGNTEAFFGQGTRLTVV.

This chain connects TRBV7-9 to TRBJ2-5, with D uncertain. V gave up 6 bases and J gave up 0 bases, with 17 bases separating them. Germline V gene lookup returns CDR1 SEHNR and CDR2 FQNEAQ (reference sequence). The CDR3 loop spans 16 amino acids. The CDR3 here is CASRPPFRRNQETQYF. CDR3 DNA: TGTGCCAGCAGACCCCCGTTTAGGCGGAACCAAGAGACCCAGTACTTC.

The rearrangement joins TRBV4-2 to TRBJ2-1; weak D call: TRBD1 (7 bases). The CDR3 runs to 16 residues. Germline V gene sequence: CDR1 LGHNA, CDR2 YNFKEQ. Between the trimmed V and J ends, which lost 0 bases and 4 bases, there was a span of 13 bases. Here the CDR3 DNA reads TGTGCCAGCAGCCAAGAGGGGTCAGGGGGGTACAATGAGCAGTTCTTC. Translation gives CASSQEGSGGYNEQFF.

The count of this clone is one. The V and J genes are TRBV28 and TRBJ2-5; 9 nucleotides match TRBD2. V gave up 1 base and J gave up 4 bases; unmatched junction bases: 16. The CDR3 totals 19 residues. Germline-derived CDR1 and CDR2 are MDHEN and SYDVKM. CDR3 loop: CASSLYDTLRREGRETQYF. DNA of the CDR3: TGTGCCAGCAGTTTATACGATACTTTGAGGCGGGAGGGCCGAGAGACCCAGTACTTC.

The chain is built from TRBV6-1 and TRBJ2-7; TRBD2 might be the D (6 bases). Trimming took 2 bases from V and 2 from J, leaving 10 bases between them. CDR3 size: 14 residues. From germline, CDR1 is MNHNS and CDR2 SASEGT. CDR3 nucleotides: TGTGCCAGCAGTGAACCCCTAGCGACCTACGAGCAGTACTTC. Protein: CASSEPLATYEQYF.

The chain has TRBV27 and TRBJ2-7; D is unclear. Trimming shortened V by 6 bases and J by 2 bases, and 20 bases separated the two germline ends. CDR1 is MNHEY, CDR2 SMNVEV, per germline (reference sequence). The CDR3 runs to 16 residues. The CDR3 DNA reads as TGTGCCAGCAGCCTACTTCCACCGGGCTCGGCCTACGAGCAGTACTTC. Translated, it gives CASSLLPPGSAYEQYF.

This sequence joins TRBV28 and TRBJ1-1; D unresolved. This CDR3 has 14 amino acids. With 8 bases removed from V and 1 base from J, the gap between germline ends came to 14 bases. The V gene's germline CDR1 is MDHEN and CDR2 SYDVKM. Here the CDR3 reads CASVGRTENTEAFF. The CDR3 bases are TGTGCCAGCGTGGGGAGGACCGAGAACACTGAAGCTTTCTTT.

The chain has TRBV5-1 and TRBJ1-2; D not certain. The CDR3 is 12 amino acids. Trimming removed 0 bases from V and 9 bases from J, with 9 bases in between. The germline V gene has CDR1 SGHRS and CDR2 YFSETQ. CDR3 region: CASSLVDESYTF. CDR3 nucleotides: TGCGCCAGCAGCTTGGTGGACGAAAGCTACACCTTC.

The genes are TRBV2 and TRBJ2-7, with TRBD2 identical over 9 bases. V lost 9 bases to trimming and J lost 7 bases; unmatched junction nucleotides: 22. The CDR3 totals 17 residues. The germline gives CDR1 SNHLY, CDR2 FYNNEI. CDR3: CARARYGTGGGAREQYF. DNA for the CDR3: TGTGCCAGGGCACGATATGGGACTGGCGGGGGGGCCCGTGAGCAGTACTTC.

The rearrangement links TRBV28 to TRBJ2-7; 8 positions agree with TRBD1. This CDR3 spans 15 amino acids. Germline CDR1 reads MDHEN; CDR2 reads SYDVKM. Trimming at V came to 5 bases and at J to 3 bases, leaving 9 bases not matched to a gene. The CDR3 DNA is TGTGCCAGCAGTACGTCCCGGGACAGGTTCTACGAGCAGTACTTC. This codes for CASSTSRDRFYEQYF. Full variable domain (outside the CDR3, taken from reference TRBV28 and TRBJ2-7): DVKVTQSSRYLVKRTGEKVFLECVQDMDHENMFWYRQDPGLGLRLIYFSYDVKMKEKGDIPEGYSVSREKKERFSLILESASTNQTSMYLCASSTSRDRFYEQYFGPGTRLTVT.

The CDR3 DNA is TGTGCCAGCAGTTTAAGGCTAGCGGGGGGATTCTCCTACAATGAGCAGTTCTTC. It is translated as CASSLRLAGGFSYNEQFF. The chain couples TRBV27 to TRBJ2-1; 11 bases fit TRBD2. This CDR3 comprises 18 residues. V shed 2 bases, J shed 0 bases, and the junction held 6 bases outside the gene matches. Germline assignment: CDR1 MNHEY and CDR2 SMNVEV (reference sequence).

The chain is built from TRBV10-1 and TRBJ2-5, with no clear D. V was shortened by 4 bases and J by 5 bases, with 11 bases between the two germline ends. CDR3 length: 13 residues. The V gene's germline CDR1 is WNHNN and CDR2 SYGVQD (reference sequence). The CDR3 is CASSATRGETQYF. Written as DNA, the CDR3 is TGCGCCAGCAGTGCAACGAGAGGCGAGACCCAGTACTTC.

The chain uses TRBV5-4 and TRBJ2-3; 12 nucleotides agree with TRBD2. This CDR3 comprises 15 residues. With V trimmed by 4 bases and J by 6 bases, 6 bases remained unmatched. CDR1 SGHNT and CDR2 YYREEE come from the germline V gene (reference sequence). The CDR3 loop is CASSLRLAGEDTQYF. The CDR3 coding sequence is TGTGCCAGCAGCCTCCGACTAGCGGGGGAGGATACGCAGTATTTT.

This sequence joins TRBV5-1 and TRBJ2-1, with TRBD1 identical over 9 bases. Per germline, CDR1 SGHRS and CDR2 YFSETQ. The CDR3 totals 13 residues. Trimming took 4 bases from V and 8 from J; bases not matched to a gene: 4. The CDR3 DNA sequence: TGCGCCAGCAGCGAGGACAGGGGCCATGAGCAGTTCTTC. Encoded protein: CASSEDRGHEQFF.

The rearrangement links TRBV27 to TRBJ1-1; 10 nucleotides line up with TRBD1. From germline, CDR1 is MNHEY and CDR2 SMNVEV (reference sequence). This CDR3 is built from 20 residues. V lost 6 bases and J lost 5; bases outside the gene matches: 24. CDR3 sequence (DNA): TGTGCCAGCAGCCGAATATGGGACAGCCAGGGACAGGGGAGCGGGACTGAAGCTTTCTTT. Its protein product is CASSRIWDSQGQGSGTEAFF.

The chain joins TRBV18 to TRBJ1-5, with a tentative D call TRBD1 (6 bases). V gave up 5 bases and J gave up 6 bases, with 14 bases separating them. CDR3 length equals 14 residues. Germline V lookup: CDR1 KGHSH, CDR2 LQKENI. The CDR3 sequence: CASSLQGWAQPQHF. DNA for the CDR3: TGTGCCAGCTCATTACAGGGTTGGGCTCAGCCCCAGCATTTT.

The chain carries TRBV9 and TRBJ1-2, with D unresolved. Per the germline V gene, CDR1 is SGDLS and CDR2 is YYNGEE. This CDR3 has 16 amino acids. The V gene lost 4 bases and the J gene lost 0 bases, with 16 bases spanning the gap. CDR3 in DNA: TGTGCCAGCAGCACGACACCCCTCCGATCTAACTATGGCTACACCTTC. Amino acid sequence: CASSTTPLRSNYGYTF.